This TCR beta chain was identified during a study of T-cell memory formation after mild COVID-19. Points from the study as a whole: Day 15 to 85 contracting clones showed balanced CD4/CD8; day 15 to 37 expanders favored CD4+.

TCR alpha and TCR beta cDNA libraries carrying sample barcodes and UMIs were produced by 5'RACE using constant-segment primers. TCRdb re-called the 5' RACE reads through MiXCR, storing one row per CDR3 protein. The sample shows around 250,000 distinct CDR3 sequences, 15% to 17% of them seen only once. Details on this clonotype: Its antigen is still unknown.

Unmatched junction bases numbered 3, after V lost 5 bases and J lost 7 bases. CDR1 SGHNT and CDR2 YENEEA come from the germline V gene. This CDR3 is built from 14 residues. The sequenced sample was PBMCs or a T cell subset sorted from them (not recorded which). The receptor was derived from an adult woman who had mild COVID-19 (a few samples of this study predate the infection). Cell type and time point are not known. The rearrangement uses TRBV11-3 and TRBJ2-1; 12 bases line up with TRBD2. The CDR3 DNA reads as TGTGCCAGCAGCGGACTAGCGGGACCTAATGAGCAGTTCTTC. Amino acids: CASSGLAGPNEQFF.